Listed here are 21 T cell receptor beta chains from one sample, sequenced in a study of T-cell reconstitution after alpha-beta-depleted transplantation in children. Construction of the TCRbeta library involved unique molecular identifiers. TCRdb used MiXCR to reprocess the PCR reads, holding one entry per CDR3 protein. The sample holds approximately 500,000 distinct CDR3 sequences, roughly 10% seen once. Source: PBMCs, taken before TCRalphabeta/CD19-depleted stem cell transplant. These receptors all stem from a child aged 2 to 15 with inherited bone marrow failure, due to receive a stem cell transplant.

This clonotype was observed many times. This chain uses TRBV19 with TRBJ2-7; 8 nucleotides line up with TRBD1. Germline CDR1 and CDR2: LNHDA and SQIVND (reference sequence). The length of the CDR3 is 15 residues. Losses at the gene ends were 2 bases for V and 5 bases for J; bases not matched to a gene: 8. The CDR3 spells CASSIRRQGKDEQYF. The CDR3 DNA sequence: TGTGCCAGTAGTATAAGGAGACAGGGGAAGGACGAGCAGTACTTC.

This clonotype was recorded a few times. This chain connects TRBV19 to TRBJ1-1; D perhaps matches TRBD1 (5 bases). The CDR3 covers 14 residues. Per germline, CDR1 LNHDA and CDR2 SQIVND (reference sequence). Trimming took 6 bases from V and 4 from J, leaving 15 bases between them. CDR3 DNA: TGTGCCAGTAGAGATGGAGGGGTGTCCACTGAAGCTTTCTTT. It codes for CASRDGGVSTEAFF.

The chain's CDR3 is CASSLTIADTQYF. The CDR3 nucleotides are TGCGCCAGCAGCCTCACCATTGCGGATACGCAGTATTTT. The chain links TRBV4-3 to TRBJ2-3; no clear D. Germline CDR1 LGHNA, CDR2 YSLEER. CDR3 length equals 13 residues. The ends were cut back, 4 bases at V and 6 bases at J, with 11 bases in the middle.

This clonotype was seen ten or more times. The gene calls are TRBV7-9 and TRBJ2-7, with D possibly TRBD1 on 5 matching bases. V was cut by 4 bases and J by 2 bases, with 9 bases left in between. Germline assignment: CDR1 SEHNR and CDR2 FQNEAQ (reference sequence). The length of the CDR3 is 13 residues. CDR3 sequence: CASSWGWTYEQYF. CDR3 bases: TGTGCCAGCAGCTGGGGCTGGACCTACGAGCAGTACTTC. Looking up the rest from reference TRBV7-9 and TRBJ2-7 gives the full variable domain: DTGVSQNPRHKITKRGQNVTFRCDPISEHNRLYWYRQTLGQGPEFLTYFQNEAQLEKSRLLSDRFSAERPKGSFSTLEIQRTEQGDSAMYLCASSWGWTYEQYFGPGTRLTVT.

The sample holds many counts of this clonotype. The CDR3 nucleotides are TGTGCCAGCAGTGCCGGGACAGGGGGCACAGATACGCAGTATTTT. Amino acids: CASSAGTGGTDTQYF. The chain is built from TRBV27 and TRBJ2-3, with 10 nucleotides matching TRBD1. This CDR3 is 15 amino acids long. Germline trimming cut 5 bases from V and 1 base from J; bases unmatched to any gene: 3. Germline values: CDR1 MNHEY, CDR2 SMNVEV (reference sequence).

This clonotype has a handful of counts. The V call is TRBV18, the J call TRBJ2-7, with D perhaps TRBD2 (6 bases). CDR1 is KGHSH and CDR2 is LQKENI in the germline V gene. Between the trimmed V and J ends, which lost 2 bases and 5 bases, there was a span of 16 bases. The CDR3 extends over 15 amino acids. The CDR3 nucleotides are TGTGCCAGCTCACCAGTCAGCGGAGGGATCGACGAGCAGTACTTC. This codes for CASSPVSGGIDEQYF. The full variable domain, in which reference TRBV18 and TRBJ2-7 provide the parts outside the CDR3, is NAGVMQNPRHLVRRRGQEARLRCSPMKGHSHVYWYRQLPEEGLKFMVYLQKENIIDESGMPKERFSAEFPKEGPSILRIQQVVRGDSAAYFCASSPVSGGIDEQYFGPGTRLTVT.

On this clonotype: A much larger clone sits a single nucleotide away, making a read error possible. The chain couples TRBV12-3 or TRBV12-4 to TRBJ2-3; 10 bases fit TRBD2. The CDR3 extends over 16 amino acids. DNA of the CDR3: TGTGCCAGCAGTTTAGGTACTAGCGGGAACACAGATACGCATTATTTT. Translating it yields CASSLGTSGNTDTHYF.

This clonotype was counted between two and nine times. The junction shows a germline mismatch at one end, possibly a read error. The rearrangement uses TRBV29-1 and TRBJ2-2; TRBD1 aligns across 7 bases. CDR3 length equals 16 residues. The germline V gene encodes CDR1 SQVTM and CDR2 ANQGSEA. In nucleotides, the CDR3 is TGCAGCGTCCTCGTACCGGGACAGACGAACACCGGGGAGCTTTTTTTT. It is translated as CSVLVPGQTNTGELFF.

The chain recombines TRBV13 with TRBJ2-7; 10 bases agree with TRBD2. Germline CDR1 and CDR2: PRHDT and FYEKMQ (reference sequence). With V trimmed by 4 bases and J by 13 bases, 13 bases remained unmatched. The CDR3 is 14 amino acids. CDR3 coding DNA: TGTGCCAGCAGCTCGACCCCAATAGCGGGAGGCCAATACTTC. This codes for CASSSTPIAGGQYF.

This clonotype was counted ten times or more. The chain joins TRBV7-8 to TRBJ2-2, with TRBD2 identical over 9 bases. Per germline, CDR1 SGHVS and CDR2 FQNEAQ. The CDR3 is made up of 15 amino acids. The V segment lost 5 bases and the J segment 6 bases; nucleotides outside the gene matches: 7. CDR3 in DNA: TGTGCCAGCAGCCTTAGCGGGAGTGGAGCCGGGGAGCTGTTTTTT. It specifies CASSLSGSGAGELFF.

This clonotype appeared many times. V is TRBV30 and J is TRBJ2-3, with a weak D call TRBD2 (6 bases). Germline-derived CDR1 and CDR2 are GTSNPN and SVGIG (reference sequence). V was clipped by 4 bases and J by 5 bases, with 10 bases between them. This CDR3 is built from 12 residues. The CDR3 loop reads CAWMQGGDTQYF. DNA for the CDR3: TGTGCCTGGATGCAGGGAGGAGATACGCAGTATTTT.

This clonotype occurred many times. The V call is TRBV7-9, the J call TRBJ1-1; 8 bases map to TRBD1. CDR1 is SEHNR and CDR2 is FQNEAQ in the germline V gene (reference sequence). With 1 base clipped from V and 6 bases from J, the junction kept 10 bases outside the gene matches. CDR3 length: 16 residues. CDR3 nucleotides: TGTGCCAGCAGCTTAGGTTTTCCAGGGGGCGTTGCTGAAGCTTTCTTT. Encoded protein: CASSLGFPGGVAEAFF.

This clonotype appeared many times. V gene TRBV6-7 combines with J gene TRBJ2-3; 9 nucleotides agree with TRBD1. TRBV6-7 counts as an open reading frame of uncertain function. V gave up 2 bases and J gave up 4 bases; unmatched junction bases: 4. This CDR3 region has 15 residues. Here the CDR3 reads CASSYLTGGADTQYF. CDR3 coding DNA: TGTGCCAGCAGTTACCTGACAGGGGGAGCAGATACGCAGTATTTT.

The sample holds many counts of this clonotype. CDR3 in DNA: TGTGCCAGCAGCTTGGACGGACTAGCGGGCGGGTACTTC. Protein product: CASSLDGLAGGYF. V and J are TRBV5-5 and TRBJ2-4, with 11 bases aligning to TRBD2. After removal of 0 bases from V and 15 bases from J, the junction contained 5 bases not matched to a gene. The CDR3 spans 13 residues. The V gene's germline CDR1 is SGHKS and CDR2 YYEKEE (reference sequence).

This clonotype was recorded at least ten times. The chain combines TRBV5-1 with TRBJ1-1; 9 nucleotides align to TRBD1. CDR1 is SGHRS, CDR2 YFSETQ, per germline. The CDR3 extends over 14 amino acids. V lost 4 bases, J lost 0 bases, and 1 base stayed unmatched. CDR3 protein: CASSGTGLNTEAFF. In DNA, the CDR3 is TGCGCCAGCAGCGGGACAGGGTTGAACACTGAAGCTTTCTTT.

The table lists this clonotype with many counts. This chain uses TRBV18 with TRBJ2-7, with D possibly being TRBD2 (5 bases). CDR1 is KGHSH, CDR2 LQKENI, per germline. The V end lost 2 bases, the J end lost 3 bases, and 11 bases lay between the germline ends. CDR3 length: 14 residues. CDR3 bases: TGTGCCAGCTCACCAGTGGGCACTAGCTACGAGCAGTACTTC. Translation: CASSPVGTSYEQYF.

Ten or more counts support this clonotype. CDR3 region: CASSIPGPPDEQYF. In DNA form, the CDR3 reads TGCGCCAGCAGCATACCGGGACCGCCAGACGAGCAGTACTTC. The chain has TRBV5-1 and TRBJ2-7; D tentatively reads TRBD1 or TRBD2 (5 bases each). V was clipped by 4 bases and J by 5 bases, with 16 bases between them. The CDR3 is made up of 14 amino acids. Germline values: CDR1 SGHRS, CDR2 YFSETQ.

This clonotype was detected many times. The chain recombines TRBV5-1 with TRBJ2-7, with 8 positions matching TRBD1. Trimming cost V 3 bases and J 3 bases; bases outside gene matches: 11. Germline V CDR1 and CDR2: SGHRS, YFSETQ. This CDR3 contains 16 residues. The CDR3 DNA reads TGCGCCAGCAGCTCGCCGGACAGGGCAGACTACTACGAGCAGTACTTC. It is translated as CASSSPDRADYYEQYF.

There are many counts of this clonotype. CDR3 DNA: TGTGCCAGCAGTGAAGCGCAGGGGAGGCGCAATGAGCAGTTCTTC. This encodes CASSEAQGRRNEQFF. The chain combines TRBV2 with TRBJ2-1, with D perhaps being TRBD1 or TRBD2 (6 bases each). Germline V gives CDR1 SNHLY, CDR2 FYNNEI. This CDR3 has 15 amino acids. V dropped 0 bases and J dropped 6 bases, with 12 bases sitting between them.

The sample holds many counts of this clonotype. The chain combines TRBV12-3 or TRBV12-4 with TRBJ2-5; 13 nucleotides align to TRBD2. There are 16 residues in the CDR3. V trimming: 6 bases; J trimming: 3 bases; junction bases outside the gene matches: 7. CDR3 in amino acids: CASSRGLAGVEETQYF. The CDR3 DNA follows: TGTGCCAGCAGCCGAGGACTAGCGGGAGTGGAAGAGACCCAGTACTTC.

This clonotype was recorded at least ten times. The chain recombines TRBV12-3 or TRBV12-4 with TRBJ1-1; D call uncertain. CDR3 length: 11 amino acids. V lost 1 base to trimming and J lost 6 bases, with 3 bases between them. CDR3 coding DNA: TGTGCCAGCAGTTTAGGCTCTGAAGCTTTCTTT. Translating it yields CASSLGSEAFF.